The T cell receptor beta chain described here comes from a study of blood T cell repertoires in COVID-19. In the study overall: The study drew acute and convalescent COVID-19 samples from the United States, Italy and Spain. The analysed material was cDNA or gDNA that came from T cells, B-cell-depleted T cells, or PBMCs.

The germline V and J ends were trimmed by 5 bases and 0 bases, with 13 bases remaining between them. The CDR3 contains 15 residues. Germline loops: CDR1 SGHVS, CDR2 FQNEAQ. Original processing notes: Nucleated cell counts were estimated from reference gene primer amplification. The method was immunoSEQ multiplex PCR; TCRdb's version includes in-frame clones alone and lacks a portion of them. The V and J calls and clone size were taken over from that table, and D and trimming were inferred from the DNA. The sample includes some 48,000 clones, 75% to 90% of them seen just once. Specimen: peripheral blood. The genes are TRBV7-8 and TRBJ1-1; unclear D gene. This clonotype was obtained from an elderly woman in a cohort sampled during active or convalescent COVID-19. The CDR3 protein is CASSPFGGVNTEAFF. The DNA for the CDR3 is TGTGCCAGCAGCCCTTTTGGCGGGGTGAACACTGAAGCTTTCTTT.